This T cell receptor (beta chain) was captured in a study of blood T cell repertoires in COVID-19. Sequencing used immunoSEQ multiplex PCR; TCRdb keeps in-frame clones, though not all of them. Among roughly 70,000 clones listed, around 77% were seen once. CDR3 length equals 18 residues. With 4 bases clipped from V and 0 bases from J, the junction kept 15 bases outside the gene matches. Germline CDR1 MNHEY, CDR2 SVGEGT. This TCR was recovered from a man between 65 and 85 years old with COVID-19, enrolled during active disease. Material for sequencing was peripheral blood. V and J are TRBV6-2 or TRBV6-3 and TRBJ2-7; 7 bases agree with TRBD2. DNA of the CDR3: TGTGCCAGCAGTTCGTCCCGGGACTATATTAGGGACTCCTACGAGCAGTACTTC. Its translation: CASSSSRDYIRDSYEQYF.